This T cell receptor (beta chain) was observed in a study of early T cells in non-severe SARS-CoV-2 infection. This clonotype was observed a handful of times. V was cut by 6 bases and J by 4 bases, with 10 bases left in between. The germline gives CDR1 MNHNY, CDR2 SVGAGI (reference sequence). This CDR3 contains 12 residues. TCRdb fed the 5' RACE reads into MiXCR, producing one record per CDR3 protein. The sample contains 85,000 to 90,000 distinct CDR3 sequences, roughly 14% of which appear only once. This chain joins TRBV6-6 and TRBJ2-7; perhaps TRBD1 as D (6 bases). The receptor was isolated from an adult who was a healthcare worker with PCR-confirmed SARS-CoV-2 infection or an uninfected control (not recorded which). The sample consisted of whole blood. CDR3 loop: CASRSDRYEQYV. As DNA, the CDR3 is TGTGCCAGCAGGTCGGACAGATACGAGCAGTACGTC.